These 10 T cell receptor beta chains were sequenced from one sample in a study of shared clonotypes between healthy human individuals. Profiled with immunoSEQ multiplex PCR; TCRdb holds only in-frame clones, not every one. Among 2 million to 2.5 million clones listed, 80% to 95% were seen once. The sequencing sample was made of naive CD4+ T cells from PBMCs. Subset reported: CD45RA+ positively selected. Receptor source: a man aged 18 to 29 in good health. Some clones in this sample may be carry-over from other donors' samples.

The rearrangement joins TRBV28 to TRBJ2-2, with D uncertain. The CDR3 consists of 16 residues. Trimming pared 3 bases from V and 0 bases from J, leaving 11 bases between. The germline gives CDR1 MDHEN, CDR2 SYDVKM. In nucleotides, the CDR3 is TGTGCCAGCAGTTTGGGGTCAGTGCCGAACACCGGGGAGCTGTTTTTT. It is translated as CASSLGSVPNTGELFF. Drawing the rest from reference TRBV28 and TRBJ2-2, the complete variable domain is DVKVTQSSRYLVKRTGEKVFLECVQDMDHENMFWYRQDPGLGLRLIYFSYDVKMKEKGDIPEGYSVSREKKERFSLILESASTNQTSMYLCASSLGSVPNTGELFFGEGSRLTVL.

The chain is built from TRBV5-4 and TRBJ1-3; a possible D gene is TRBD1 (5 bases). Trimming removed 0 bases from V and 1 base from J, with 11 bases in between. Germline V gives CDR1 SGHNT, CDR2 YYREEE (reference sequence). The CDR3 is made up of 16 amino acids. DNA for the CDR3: TGTGCCAGCAGCTTGGGGGGACTGCAATCTGGAAACACCATATATTTT. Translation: CASSLGGLQSGNTIYF.

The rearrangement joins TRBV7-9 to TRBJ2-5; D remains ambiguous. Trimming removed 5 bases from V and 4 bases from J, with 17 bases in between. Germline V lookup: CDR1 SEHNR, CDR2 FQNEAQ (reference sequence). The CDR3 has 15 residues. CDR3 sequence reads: CASSTPEVVAETQYF. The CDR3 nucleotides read TGTGCCAGCAGCACTCCAGAAGTTGTAGCAGAGACCCAGTACTTC. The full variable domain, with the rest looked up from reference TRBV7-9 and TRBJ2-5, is DTGVSQNPRHKITKRGQNVTFRCDPISEHNRLYWYRQTLGQGPEFLTYFQNEAQLEKSRLLSDRFSAERPKGSFSTLEIQRTEQGDSAMYLCASSTPEVVAETQYFGPGTRLLVL.

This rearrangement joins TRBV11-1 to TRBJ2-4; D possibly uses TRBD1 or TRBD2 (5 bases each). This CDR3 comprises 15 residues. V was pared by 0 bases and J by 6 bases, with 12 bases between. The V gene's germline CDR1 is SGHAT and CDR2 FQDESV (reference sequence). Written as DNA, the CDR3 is TGTGCCAGCAGCTTAGCGGGGGAGAAGGGAAACATTCAGTACTTC. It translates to CASSLAGEKGNIQYF.

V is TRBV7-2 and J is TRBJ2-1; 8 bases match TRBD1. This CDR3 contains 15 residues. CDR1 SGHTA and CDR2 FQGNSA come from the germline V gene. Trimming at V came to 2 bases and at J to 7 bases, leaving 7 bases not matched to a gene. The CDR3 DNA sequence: TGTGCCAGCAGCTTACTGGGACAGGTACCTAATGAGCAGTTCTTC. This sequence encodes CASSLLGQVPNEQFF.

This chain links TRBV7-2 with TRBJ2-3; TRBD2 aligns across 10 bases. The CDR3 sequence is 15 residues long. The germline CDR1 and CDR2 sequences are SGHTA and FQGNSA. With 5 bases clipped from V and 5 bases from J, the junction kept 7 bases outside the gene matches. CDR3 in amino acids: CASSPRAGGEDTQYF. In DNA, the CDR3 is TGTGCCAGCAGCCCGCGAGCGGGAGGGGAAGATACGCAGTATTTT.

The CDR3: CASSVVSREANTGELFF. The CDR3 DNA follows: TGTGCCAGCAGCGTAGTATCTCGGGAGGCGAACACCGGGGAGCTGTTTTTT. This rearrangement joins TRBV9 to TRBJ2-2, with 7 bases aligning to TRBD2. CDR3 length: 17 amino acids. CDR1 and CDR2 from the germline V gene are SGDLS and YYNGEE. V dropped 0 bases and J dropped 0; count of bases not matched to a gene: 5.

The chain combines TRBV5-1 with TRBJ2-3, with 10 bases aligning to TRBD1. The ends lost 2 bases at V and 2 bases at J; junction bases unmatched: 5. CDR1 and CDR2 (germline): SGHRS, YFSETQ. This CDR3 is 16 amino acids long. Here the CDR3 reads CASSFPGTGATDTQYF. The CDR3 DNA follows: TGCGCCAGCAGCTTTCCCGGGACAGGGGCCACAGATACGCAGTATTTT. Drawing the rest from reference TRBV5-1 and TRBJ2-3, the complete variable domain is KAGVTQTPRYLIKTRGQQVTLSCSPISGHRSVSWYQQTPGQGLQFLFEYFSETQRNKGNFPGRFSGRQFSNSRSEMNVSTLELGDSALYLCASSFPGTGATDTQYFGPGTRLTVL.

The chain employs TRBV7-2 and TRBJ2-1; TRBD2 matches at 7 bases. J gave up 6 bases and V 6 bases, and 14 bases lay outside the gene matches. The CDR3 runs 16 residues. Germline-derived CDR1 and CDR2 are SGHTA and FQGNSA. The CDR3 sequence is CASSSQVGREINEQFF. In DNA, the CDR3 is TGTGCCAGCAGTTCCCAGGTTGGGCGGGAGATCAATGAGCAGTTCTTC.

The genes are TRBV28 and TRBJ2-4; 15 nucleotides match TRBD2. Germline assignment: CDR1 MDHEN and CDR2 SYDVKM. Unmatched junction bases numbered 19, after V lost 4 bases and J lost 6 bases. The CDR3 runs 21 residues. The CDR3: CASSSPDRRGLAGGPRNIQYF. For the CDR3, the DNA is TGTGCCAGCAGTTCCCCGGACCGAAGAGGACTAGCGGGAGGGCCGAGAAACATTCAGTACTTC.